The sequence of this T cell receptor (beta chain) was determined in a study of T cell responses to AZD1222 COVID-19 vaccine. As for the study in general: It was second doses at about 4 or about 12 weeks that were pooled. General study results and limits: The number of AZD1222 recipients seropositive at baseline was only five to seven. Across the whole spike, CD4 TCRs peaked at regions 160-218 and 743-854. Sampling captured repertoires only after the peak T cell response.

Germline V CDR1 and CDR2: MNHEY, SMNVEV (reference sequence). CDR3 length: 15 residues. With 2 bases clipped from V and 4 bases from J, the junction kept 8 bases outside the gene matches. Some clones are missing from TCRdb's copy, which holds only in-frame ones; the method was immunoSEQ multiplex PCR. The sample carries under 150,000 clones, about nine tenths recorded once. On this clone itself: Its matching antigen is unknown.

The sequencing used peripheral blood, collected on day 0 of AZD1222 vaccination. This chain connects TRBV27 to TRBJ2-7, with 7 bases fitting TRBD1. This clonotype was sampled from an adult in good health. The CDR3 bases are TGTGCCAGCAGTTTAAGTGACAGGGATTTGTACGAGCAGTACTTC. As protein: CASSLSDRDLYEQYF.